This T cell receptor beta chain comes out of a study of shared clonotypes between healthy human individuals. At the level of the study: The plates for each donor numbered three CD4 naive, three CD4 memory, two CD8 naive and one CD8 memory. Findings and limits, study-wide: Represented genetic and exposure-history diversity was restricted by having few donors. Estimated richness values were generally larger in naive subsets than in memory subsets. An effect of sequencing depth on clonotype sharing among donors was expected.

Method: immunoSEQ multiplex PCR; TCRdb's copy keeps in-frame clones and lacks some. Among fewer than 350,000 clones listed, around 87% were seen once. Comment on this clone: Its antigen remains unknown.

The CDR3 runs to 14 residues. Germline CDR1 SGHNT, CDR2 YYREEE (reference sequence). Germline trimming cut 5 bases from V and 2 bases from J; bases unmatched to any gene: 6. The sequence came from a man between 18 and 35 years old in good health. The genes are TRBV5-4 and TRBJ2-7; 8 bases map to TRBD2. Sequenced: memory CD8+ T cells sorted from blood. The sample's subset: CD45RO+ cells pooled with CCR7-negative TemRA cells. CDR3 nucleotide sequence: TGTGCCAGCAGTCCAGCGGGGGAGGCCTACGAGCAGTACTTC. Protein product: CASSPAGEAYEQYF.